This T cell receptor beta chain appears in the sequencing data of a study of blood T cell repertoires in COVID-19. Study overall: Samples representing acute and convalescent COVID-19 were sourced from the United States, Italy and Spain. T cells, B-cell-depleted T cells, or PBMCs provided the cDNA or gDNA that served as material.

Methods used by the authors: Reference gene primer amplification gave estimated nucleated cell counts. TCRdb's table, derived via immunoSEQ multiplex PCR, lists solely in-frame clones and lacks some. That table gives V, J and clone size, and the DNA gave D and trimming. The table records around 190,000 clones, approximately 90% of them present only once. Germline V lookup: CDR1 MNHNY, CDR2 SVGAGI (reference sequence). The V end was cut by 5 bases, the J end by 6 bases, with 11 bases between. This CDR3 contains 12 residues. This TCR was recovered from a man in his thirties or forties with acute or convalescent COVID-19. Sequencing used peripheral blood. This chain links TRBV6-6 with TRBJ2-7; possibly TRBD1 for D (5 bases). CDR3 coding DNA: TGTGCCAGCAGTAAGGCCCAGGGCGAGCAGTACTTC. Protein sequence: CASSKAQGEQYF.